A single sample is the source of the 18 T cell receptor beta chains below, sequenced in a study of T cell responses to AZD1222 COVID-19 vaccine. The repertoire was sequenced with immunoSEQ multiplex PCR; TCRdb's copy has only in-frame clones and lacks some. This table has under 140,000 clones, around 85% appearing once. The specimen was peripheral blood, collected on day 0 of AZD1222 vaccination. The receptors derive from an adult in good health.

This clone has a handful of counts. This chain uses TRBV7-9 with TRBJ1-2, with D possibly matching TRBD1 (6 bases). Trimming removed 2 bases from V and 6 bases from J, with 10 bases in between. The V gene's germline CDR1 is SEHNR and CDR2 FQNEAQ (reference sequence). CDR3 size: 13 residues. The CDR3 DNA is TGTGCCAGCAGCTTAATACAGGGCAATGGCTACACCTTC. Protein sequence: CASSLIQGNGYTF.

This chain links TRBV2 with TRBJ1-4, with TRBD1 identical over 7 bases. CDR1 is SNHLY, CDR2 FYNNEI, per germline. After removal of 7 bases from V and 3 bases from J, the junction contained 8 bases not matched to a gene. The CDR3 extends over 15 amino acids. The CDR3 sequence is CASIHQGTANEKLFF. In nucleotides, the CDR3 is TGTGCCAGCATACATCAAGGGACAGCTAATGAAAAACTGTTTTTT.

This chain uses TRBV7-6 with TRBJ2-7; 9 nucleotides align to TRBD1. Per the germline V gene, CDR1 is SGHVS and CDR2 is FNYEAQ. The CDR3 is made up of 14 amino acids. J was trimmed by 5 bases and V by 1 base; bases with no gene match: 3. The CDR3 DNA is TGTGCCAGCAGCTTAGAACAGGGGGCTAACGAGCAGTACTTC. Amino acid sequence: CASSLEQGANEQYF. Drawing the rest from reference TRBV7-6 and TRBJ2-7, the complete variable domain is GAGVSQSPRYKVTKRGQDVALRCDPISGHVSLYWYRQALGQGPEFLTYFNYEAQQDKSGLPNDRFSAERPEGSISTLTIQRTEQRDSAMYRCASSLEQGANEQYFGPGTRLTVT.

The gene calls are TRBV27 and TRBJ1-1, with 10 bases lining up with TRBD1. The CDR3 has 18 residues. With 5 bases clipped from V and 4 bases from J, the junction kept 16 bases outside the gene matches. CDR1 is MNHEY, CDR2 SMNVEV, per germline (reference sequence). The CDR3 DNA reads TGTGCCAGCAGTCCCTTGGACCGGGACAGGGGAAAGGTCACTGAAGCTTTCTTT. Translated, it gives CASSPLDRDRGKVTEAFF.

This CDR3 reads CASGLVGGTEAFF. In DNA form, the CDR3 reads TGTGCTAGTGGTTTGGTAGGAGGGACTGAAGCTTTCTTT. This rearrangement joins TRBV12-5 to TRBJ1-1, with D hard to call. The V end was cut by 0 bases, the J end by 5 bases, with 7 bases between. Looked up from germline, CDR1 is LGHNT and CDR2 is FRNRAP. The CDR3 has 13 amino acids.

This clone was seen only once. The V gene is TRBV15, the J gene TRBJ1-6, with D tentatively TRBD1 (6 bases). The CDR3 is 14 residues long. Per germline, CDR1 LNHNV and CDR2 YYDKDF (reference sequence). V lost 8 bases and J lost 6, with 14 bases in between. The DNA of the CDR3 is TGTGCCACCCAGGGGTCTGGAATTAATTCACCCCTCCACTTT. Residues: CATQGSGINSPLHF.

The chain recombines TRBV9 with TRBJ2-7; tentative D call: TRBD2 (6 bases). This CDR3 region has 14 residues. Germline loops: CDR1 SGDLS, CDR2 YYNGEE. The ends were cut back, 2 bases at V and 7 bases at J, with 16 bases in the middle. The CDR3 DNA reads TGTGCCAGCAGCGTGGGTAGCGGAGATTTAGAGCAGTACTTC. As protein: CASSVGSGDLEQYF.

This clone was recorded a few times. This chain uses TRBV15 with TRBJ1-5; 7 bases agree with TRBD1. Unmatched junction bases numbered 12, after V lost 0 bases and J lost 4 bases. The CDR3 totals 18 residues. Per the germline V gene, CDR1 is LNHNV and CDR2 is YYDKDF (reference sequence). The CDR3 loop is CATSRDSNTGVGNQPQHF. CDR3 DNA sequence: TGTGCCACCAGCAGAGATTCCAACACAGGGGTTGGGAATCAGCCCCAGCATTTT.

The chain combines TRBV7-9 with TRBJ2-1; 7 nucleotides agree with TRBD1. CDR1 and CDR2 from the germline V gene are SEHNR and FQNEAQ (reference sequence). J lost 4 bases, V lost 3 bases, and 0 bases had no gene match. The length of the CDR3 is 13 residues. Here the CDR3 reads CASSLTGYNEQFF. CDR3 DNA sequence: TGTGCCAGCAGCTTGACAGGGTACAATGAGCAGTTCTTC.

The chain uses TRBV6-6 and TRBJ2-3, with TRBD2 matching over 7 bases. This CDR3 spans 16 amino acids. Germline CDR1 reads MNHNY; CDR2 reads SVGAGI (reference sequence). Unmatched junction bases numbered 12, after V lost 6 bases and J lost 3 bases. The CDR3 region is CASSPRRGSSTDTQYF. The DNA for the CDR3 is TGTGCCAGCAGCCCACGGCGCGGGAGTAGTACAGATACGCAGTATTTT.

The gene calls are TRBV27 and TRBJ1-2; D is uncertain. The ends were cut back, 6 bases at V and 0 bases at J, with 8 bases in the middle. Germline values: CDR1 MNHEY, CDR2 SMNVEV (reference sequence). The CDR3 loop spans 13 amino acids. This CDR3 reads CASSQDANYGYTF. CDR3 sequence (DNA): TGTGCCAGCAGCCAGGATGCTAACTATGGCTACACCTTC.

The chain employs TRBV19 and TRBJ1-1, with D possibly being TRBD1 (5 bases). The CDR3 consists of 15 residues. Trimming took off 6 bases at V and 7 bases at J, with 21 bases between the two ends. Per the germline V gene, CDR1 is LNHDA and CDR2 is SQIVND (reference sequence). CDR3 region: CASRISGGPGVEAFF. CDR3 bases: TGTGCCAGTAGGATCTCGGGAGGTCCGGGGGTTGAAGCTTTCTTT.

The chain carries TRBV30 and TRBJ2-1, with D possibly matching TRBD1 (7 bases). The CDR3 consists of 12 residues. Trimming removed 2 bases at V and 7 bases at J, with 9 bases between. Germline values: CDR1 GTSNPN, CDR2 SVGIG (reference sequence). The CDR3 region is CAWSSGGNEQFF. In nucleotides, the CDR3 is TGTGCCTGGAGTTCAGGGGGGAATGAGCAGTTCTTC.

This clone showed up just a few times. This chain uses TRBV7-8 with TRBJ2-2; D perhaps matches TRBD2 (6 bases). The germline V gene has CDR1 SGHVS and CDR2 FQNEAQ. Trimming cost V 3 bases and J 6 bases, with 11 bases left between them. CDR3 length: 14 residues. The CDR3 sequence: CASSFVGGAGELFF. CDR3 in DNA: TGTGCCAGCAGCTTTGTGGGAGGCGCCGGGGAGCTGTTTTTT.

The rearrangement links TRBV28 to TRBJ1-6; 8 bases are shared with TRBD1. The germline CDR1 and CDR2 sequences are MDHEN and SYDVKM. V was clipped by 6 bases and J by 8 bases; unmatched bases: 12. This CDR3 contains 16 residues. CDR3 DNA sequence: TGTGCCAGCAGCCCTTTTGGACAGGGCTCACATTCACCCCTCCACTTT. The encoded protein is CASSPFGQGSHSPLHF.

This clone was seen ten or more times. The genes are TRBV10-1 and TRBJ2-1; TRBD2 is a possible D gene (6 bases). V lost 7 bases, J lost 9 bases, and 22 bases lay in between. Looked up from germline, CDR1 is WNHNN and CDR2 is SYGVQD (reference sequence). The CDR3 is 15 residues long. CDR3 sequence reads: CASTLGRGGQGEQFF. In DNA, the CDR3 is TGCGCCAGCACGCTCGGGCGGGGTGGCCAAGGTGAGCAGTTCTTC.

The chain recombines TRBV25-1 with TRBJ1-1; D remains ambiguous. Germline V CDR1 and CDR2: MGHDK, SYGVNS. Between the trimmed V and J ends, which lost 8 bases and 6 bases, there was a span of 16 bases. The CDR3 has 13 residues. CDR3 sequence: CASRRAVRAEAFF. The CDR3 DNA sequence: TGTGCCAGCCGACGGGCTGTAAGGGCTGAAGCTTTCTTT. The full variable domain, its missing parts supplied by reference TRBV25-1 and TRBJ1-1, is EADIYQTPRYLVIGTGKKITLECSQTMGHDKMYWYQQDPGMELHLIHYSYGVNSTEKGDLSSESTVSRIRTEHFPLTLESARPSHTSQYLCASRRAVRAEAFFGQGTRLTVV.

The chain is built from TRBV2 and TRBJ1-1, with 7 bases lining up with TRBD1. V lost 4 bases and J lost 7; bases outside the gene matches: 9. The CDR3 runs 14 residues. CDR1 is SNHLY and CDR2 is FYNNEI in the germline V gene. The CDR3 protein is CASSGRQGVYEAFF. The DNA of the CDR3 is TGTGCCAGCAGTGGCCGACAGGGTGTATATGAAGCTTTCTTT.